The 12 T cell receptor beta chains listed next were all sequenced from one sample in a study of T-cell memory formation after mild COVID-19. TCRdb passed the 5' RACE reads through MiXCR, listing each CDR3 protein once. The sample yields around 340,000 distinct CDR3 sequences, around 13% seen once. The sample was PBMCs or a T cell subset sorted from them (not recorded which). These TCRs come from a young man who had mild COVID-19 (a few samples of this study predate the infection). Cell type and time point are not known.

The rearrangement links TRBV11-1 to TRBJ2-1; D is uncertain. Trimming removed 1 base from V and 2 bases from J, with 9 bases in between. The CDR3 length is 15 residues. CDR1 and CDR2 (germline): SGHAT, FQDESV (reference sequence). The CDR3 DNA sequence: TGTGCCAGCAGCTTAGGGACGGCCCCCTACAATGAGCAGTTCTTC. Its translation: CASSLGTAPYNEQFF.

This clonotype was picked up a small number of times. The CDR3 DNA sequence: TGTGCCAGCAGCCTCCCCCGGACAGGGGGCCATGGCTACACCTTC. It specifies CASSLPRTGGHGYTF. This sequence joins TRBV7-2 and TRBJ1-2; 11 bases match TRBD1. This CDR3 has 15 amino acids. The germline V gene has CDR1 SGHTA and CDR2 FQGNSA. V lost 5 bases, J lost 6 bases, and 8 bases stayed unmatched.

V is TRBV4-3 and J is TRBJ2-3; D ambiguous. Between the trimmed V and J ends, which lost 1 base and 4 bases, there was a span of 15 bases. The CDR3 extends over 16 amino acids. Germline V gives CDR1 LGHNA, CDR2 YSLEER. CDR3 coding DNA: TGCGCCAGCAGCCAAGTCTTCAGTGGTAACTCAGATACGCAGTATTTT. Translated: CASSQVFSGNSDTQYF.

This clonotype was found many times. The J gene is TRBJ2-7, the V gene TRBV12-3 or TRBV12-4; D gene unclear. CDR3 size: 14 residues. V was trimmed by 2 bases and J by 3 bases, leaving 11 bases between them. CDR3 bases: TGTGCCAGCAGTTTATCTTCGTCAAACTACGAGCAGTACTTC. Its translation is CASSLSSSNYEQYF.

This clonotype was found a few times. This chain links TRBV9 with TRBJ1-2; D might be TRBD1 (5 bases). The V gene lost 0 bases and the J gene lost 1 base, with 10 bases spanning the gap. The germline V gene has CDR1 SGDLS and CDR2 YYNGEE. The CDR3 covers 15 residues. This CDR3 is CASSVETALNYGYTF. CDR3 bases: TGTGCCAGCAGCGTAGAGACAGCACTTAACTATGGCTACACCTTC.

The table lists this clonotype with a few counts. This rearrangement joins TRBV27 to TRBJ2-2; TRBD1 agrees at 9 bases. Germline V lookup: CDR1 MNHEY, CDR2 SMNVEV (reference sequence). V was pared by 3 bases and J by 7 bases, with 12 bases of the junction left unmatched. The length of the CDR3 is 17 residues. CDR3 region: CASSFPGGTGPGGELFF. In DNA form, the CDR3 reads TGTGCCAGCAGTTTTCCGGGTGGGACAGGGCCTGGCGGGGAGCTGTTTTTT.

This clonotype has just a few counts. The rearrangement links TRBV12-5 to TRBJ1-1, with D possibly matching TRBD1 (5 bases). Trimming took off 5 bases at V and 4 bases at J, with 17 bases between the two ends. The CDR3 runs 15 residues. The V gene's germline CDR1 is LGHNT and CDR2 FRNRAP. CDR3: CASGRRGRVGTEAFF. DNA of the CDR3: TGTGCTAGTGGTCGTCGAGGCAGGGTGGGCACTGAAGCTTTCTTT. Using reference TRBV12-5 and TRBJ1-1 for the parts outside the CDR3, the full variable domain is DARVTQTPRHKVTEMGQEVTMRCQPILGHNTVFWYRQTMMQGLELLAYFRNRAPLDDSGMPKDRFSAEMPDATLATLKIQPSEPRDSAVYFCASGRRGRVGTEAFFGQGTRLTVV.

The chain recombines TRBV29-1 with TRBJ2-3, with D unresolved. Germline-derived CDR1 and CDR2 are SQVTM and ANQGSEA. The CDR3 consists of 11 residues. Trimming left V 4 bases short and J 6 bases short, with 8 bases between. CDR3 sequence: CSVGVGDTQYF. As DNA, the CDR3 is TGCAGCGTTGGAGTGGGGGATACGCAGTATTTT.

This clonotype has a handful of counts. The chain combines TRBV6-2 or TRBV6-3 with TRBJ1-1; D gene ambiguous. There are 13 residues in the CDR3. Germline V CDR1 and CDR2: MNHEY, SVGEGT. V shed 6 bases and J shed 1 base, with 9 bases lying between them. The CDR3 loop is CASSYGWNTEAFF. DNA for the CDR3: TGTGCCAGCAGCTATGGGTGGAACACTGAAGCTTTCTTT.

The chain uses TRBV2 and TRBJ2-5; D is unresolved. Germline loops: CDR1 SNHLY, CDR2 FYNNEI. Trimming stripped 6 bases from V and 5 bases from J, with 19 bases between. This CDR3 has 15 residues. The CDR3 DNA sequence: TGTGCCAGCAGACCCAGGTTTAGTTCGTATGAGACCCAGTACTTC. It codes for CASRPRFSSYETQYF.

This clonotype was counted only a few times. The chain uses TRBV15 and TRBJ2-7, with 9 bases aligning to TRBD1. Germline V CDR1 and CDR2: LNHNV, YYDKDF (reference sequence). The CDR3 spans 14 residues. Trimming cost V 8 bases and J 4 bases; bases outside gene matches: 9. DNA of the CDR3: TGTGCCACCGCCCCGGACAGGGGTTTGTACGAGCAGTACTTC. Amino acid sequence: CATAPDRGLYEQYF. Full variable domain (rest looked up from reference TRBV15 and TRBJ2-7): DAMVIQNPRYQVTQFGKPVTLSCSQTLNHNVMYWYQQKSSQAPKLLFHYYDKDFNNEADTPDNFQSRRPNTSFCFLDIRSPGLGDTAMYLCATAPDRGLYEQYFGPGTRLTVT.

This clonotype was counted a single time. The chain joins TRBV5-1 to TRBJ1-6; 8 positions agree with TRBD1. The germline V gene encodes CDR1 SGHRS and CDR2 YFSETQ. After removal of 3 bases from V and 4 bases from J, the junction contained 3 bases not matched to a gene. The CDR3 spans 15 residues. The CDR3 spells CASSWGTGYNSPLHF. CDR3 DNA: TGCGCCAGCAGCTGGGGGACAGGTTATAATTCACCCCTCCACTTT.